This entry lists 32 T cell receptor beta chains sequenced from one sample in a study of OX40 agonist ivuxolimab in advanced cancers. Sequenced by immunoSEQ multiplex PCR; TCRdb stores in-frame clones only, minus some. The data contain about 61,000 clones, approximately 82% of them singletons. The sequencing here drew on CD4+ or CD8+ T cells sorted from blood, taken in a trial of the OX40 agonist ivuxolimab. These receptors were collected from an adult with an advanced solid tumor such as melanoma, head and neck, liver or kidney cancer.

This sequence joins TRBV2 and TRBJ1-3; D remains ambiguous. Germline assignment: CDR1 SNHLY and CDR2 FYNNEI. The V end lost 1 base, the J end lost 6 bases, and 13 bases lay between the germline ends. This CDR3 has 15 residues. DNA of the CDR3: TGTGCCAGCAGTGAAGGGTGGGGAGGCTTAAACACCATATATTTT. Translated: CASSEGWGGLNTIYF.

CDR3 region: CASSFRRVGTEAFF. CDR3 nucleotides: TGTGCCAGCAGTTTCCGGCGTGTTGGCACTGAAGCTTTCTTT. The rearrangement uses TRBV27 and TRBJ1-1; D gene uncertain. The CDR3 runs 14 residues. Trimming removed 3 bases from V and 4 bases from J, with 12 bases in between. CDR1 is MNHEY, CDR2 SMNVEV, per germline (reference sequence).

This clone was found a few times. V gene TRBV5-1 combines with J gene TRBJ1-1, with 9 bases aligning to TRBD1. Unmatched junction bases numbered 3, after V lost 4 bases and J lost 5 bases. Germline loops: CDR1 SGHRS, CDR2 YFSETQ. This CDR3 is 13 amino acids long. The CDR3 here is CASSLQGATEAFF. Written as DNA, the CDR3 is TGCGCCAGCAGCCTACAGGGGGCGACTGAAGCTTTCTTT.

The chain couples TRBV27 to TRBJ2-1, with D perhaps given as TRBD1 or TRBD2 (6 bases each). Germline V lookup: CDR1 MNHEY, CDR2 SMNVEV (reference sequence). Trimming removed 3 bases at V and 5 bases at J, with 20 bases between. The CDR3 sequence is 17 residues long. The CDR3, as DNA: TGTGCCAGCAGTTTTGGATTTGGGGGAAGGGGGGACAATGAGCAGTTCTTC. Amino acid sequence: CASSFGFGGRGDNEQFF.

The V call is TRBV7-2, the J call TRBJ2-7, with D perhaps TRBD2 (6 bases). Trimming removed 3 bases from V and 7 bases from J, with 19 bases in between. The CDR3 is 15 residues long. Germline lookup yields CDR1 SGHTA and CDR2 FQGNSA. The CDR3 DNA reads TGTGCCAGCAGCTTTCTTGGGACTCCAACTCAAGAGCAGTACTTC. This sequence encodes CASSFLGTPTQEQYF.

The rearrangement links TRBV7-6 to TRBJ2-3; D unresolved. Trimming removed 4 bases from V and 5 bases from J, with 10 bases in between. This CDR3 has 13 amino acids. The germline CDR1 and CDR2 sequences are SGHVS and FNYEAQ. The DNA for the CDR3 is TGTGCCAGCAGCTCCCAGAGGAAAGATACGCAGTATTTT. Its translation: CASSSQRKDTQYF.

V and J are TRBV7-2 and TRBJ1-4; no reliable D call. Trimming cost V 3 bases and J 4 bases, with 6 bases left between them. Per germline, CDR1 SGHTA and CDR2 FQGNSA. The CDR3 runs 13 residues. The CDR3 region has the DNA TGTGCCAGCAGCTTGAGCAATAATGAAAAACTGTTTTTT. Translation: CASSLSNNEKLFF.

The chain couples TRBV7-2 to TRBJ1-1; D is unclear. CDR3 size: 13 residues. With 5 bases removed from V and 1 base from J, the gap between germline ends came to 8 bases. Germline CDR1 SGHTA, CDR2 FQGNSA. In nucleotides, the CDR3 is TGTGCCAGCAGCCCCTGGCGGAACACTGAAGCTTTCTTT. Amino acid sequence: CASSPWRNTEAFF.

The chain couples TRBV30 to TRBJ1-1; no definite D call. This CDR3 is built from 12 residues. Germline CDR1 reads GTSNPN; CDR2 reads SVGIG (reference sequence). V was pared by 3 bases and J by 3 bases, with 8 bases between. Here the CDR3 DNA reads TGTGCCTGGAGCGCGGTGTACACTGAAGCTTTCTTT. Protein product: CAWSAVYTEAFF.

The chain links TRBV6-5 to TRBJ1-5; D might be TRBD1 (6 bases). CDR3 size: 13 residues. Germline-derived CDR1 and CDR2 are MNHEY and SVGAGI. CDR3 in amino acids: CAPGGNPDQPQHF. The CDR3 bases are TGTGCGCCGGGGGGCAATCCCGATCAGCCCCAGCATTTT.

The chain joins TRBV4-1 to TRBJ1-5; 7 bases are a match to TRBD1. The CDR3 length is 15 residues. The germline V gene has CDR1 MGHRA and CDR2 YSYEKL. J lost 2 bases, V lost 4 bases, and 5 bases had no gene match. CDR3 amino acids: CASSRNRGGNQPQHF. The CDR3 DNA follows: TGCGCCAGCAGCCGGAACAGGGGAGGCAATCAGCCCCAGCATTTT.

The chain couples TRBV30 to TRBJ1-6, with no clear D. CDR3 size: 16 residues. Germline V lookup: CDR1 GTSNPN, CDR2 SVGIG (reference sequence). V was cut by 1 base and J by 0 bases, with 10 bases left in between. The DNA of the CDR3 is TGTGCCTGGAGTGGAGTCTCAGGCTCCTATAATTCACCCCTCCACTTT. Translated: CAWSGVSGSYNSPLHF.

The rearrangement uses TRBV7-9 and TRBJ2-1, with D perhaps TRBD2 (6 bases). V was trimmed by 8 bases and J by 7 bases, leaving 12 bases between them. The CDR3 is made up of 12 amino acids. Germline assignment: CDR1 SEHNR and CDR2 FQNEAQ (reference sequence). The CDR3 reads CASRRDSNEQFF. In nucleotides, the CDR3 is TGTGCCAGCCGGCGGGATTCAAATGAGCAGTTCTTC.

The CDR3 region has the DNA TGTGCCAGCAGCCCCAGACAGGGTTCCTACGAGCAGTACTTC. It encodes CASSPRQGSYEQYF. The chain employs TRBV7-2 and TRBJ2-7, with 7 bases fitting TRBD1. CDR1 and CDR2 (germline): SGHTA, FQGNSA. This CDR3 is built from 14 residues. Trimming at V came to 5 bases and at J to 1 base, leaving 5 bases not matched to a gene.

The chain uses TRBV11-3 and TRBJ2-3; 10 positions agree with TRBD1. CDR3 length: 15 amino acids. Germline trimming cut 5 bases from V and 1 base from J; bases unmatched to any gene: 3. Germline V CDR1 and CDR2: SGHNT, YENEEA. The CDR3 loop reads CASSRGTGGTDTQYF. In nucleotides, the CDR3 is TGTGCCAGCAGCCGCGGGACAGGGGGCACAGATACGCAGTATTTT.

The chain recombines TRBV30 with TRBJ2-3, with D tentatively TRBD2 (6 bases). There are 14 residues in the CDR3. In germline, CDR1 is GTSNPN, CDR2 SVGIG (reference sequence). Trimming pared 8 bases from V and 1 base from J, leaving 16 bases between. In nucleotides, the CDR3 is TGTGCCGCCCCGGGGGACTTAGGCACAGATACGCAGTATTTT. Translation gives CAAPGDLGTDTQYF. Full variable domain (missing parts from reference TRBV30 and TRBJ2-3): SQTIHQWPATLVQPVGSPLSLECTVEGTSNPNLYWYRQAAGRGLQLLFYSVGIGQISSEVPQNLSASRPQDRQFILSSKKLLLSDSGFYLCAAPGDLGTDTQYFGPGTRLTVL.

The V gene is TRBV5-4, the J gene TRBJ2-3; no firm D call. Germline CDR1 reads SGHNT; CDR2 reads YYREEE (reference sequence). V was shortened by 5 bases and J by 6 bases, with 16 bases between the two germline ends. This CDR3 spans 14 amino acids. In DNA, the CDR3 is TGTGCCAGCAGTCCCGGGTCCCAAATGGATACGCAGTATTTT. It translates to CASSPGSQMDTQYF. The whole variable domain, filled in from reference TRBV5-4 and TRBJ2-3, reads ETGVTQSPTHLIKTRGQQVTLRCSSQSGHNTVSWYQQALGQGPQFIFQYYREEENGRGNFPPRFSGLQFPNYSSELNVNALELDDSALYLCASSPGSQMDTQYFGPGTRLTVL.

This clone was recorded a few times. This sequence joins TRBV18 and TRBJ1-2, with D possibly matching TRBD1 (5 bases). The CDR3 contains 15 residues. With 1 base removed from V and 8 bases from J, the gap between germline ends came to 17 bases. Germline V CDR1 and CDR2: KGHSH, LQKENI. In DNA form, the CDR3 reads TGTGCCAGCTCACCACGAATAGGGGAAGTCGGAGGCTACACCTTC. It codes for CASSPRIGEVGGYTF.

V is TRBV5-1 and J is TRBJ2-1; 8 bases map to TRBD2. CDR1 and CDR2 (germline): SGHRS, YFSETQ. Losses at the gene ends were 4 bases for V and 8 bases for J; bases not matched to a gene: 8. The CDR3 consists of 14 residues. The DNA of the CDR3 is TGCGCCAGCAGCCCAACGACTAGCGTCTATGAGCAGTTCTTC. This translates into CASSPTTSVYEQFF.

The genes are TRBV5-3 and TRBJ2-7; no definite D call. TRBV5-3 is annotated as an ORF whose role is uncertain. Deletions cut 1 base from V and 0 bases from J, with 8 bases between. CDR3 length: 14 residues. The CDR3 reads CARSLPLISYEQYF. CDR3 coding DNA: TGTGCCAGAAGCTTGCCGCTGATCTCCTACGAGCAGTACTTC.

The rearrangement links TRBV5-1 to TRBJ2-7; D perhaps matches TRBD1 (6 bases). Trimming shortened V by 1 base and J by 4 bases, and 15 bases separated the two germline ends. The CDR3 has 15 amino acids. CDR1 and CDR2 from the germline V gene are SGHRS and YFSETQ. CDR3 DNA: TGCGCCAGCAGCTTGTGGGCAGGGGCCTCATACGAGCAGTACTTC. Its translation is CASSLWAGASYEQYF.

CDR3 bases: TGTGCCAGCAGCTTCCGGGACAACTATGGCTACACCTTC. This gives the protein CASSFRDNYGYTF. The chain carries TRBV5-8 and TRBJ1-2; perhaps TRBD1 as D (5 bases). Germline V gene data show CDR1 as SGHTS and CDR2 as YDEGEE. V dropped 2 bases and J dropped 2 bases, with 7 bases sitting between them. The CDR3 extends over 13 amino acids.

CDR3 in DNA: TGTGCCACCAGCAGAGATGTCTTCAGGGGGAGCTCCTACGAGCAGTACTTC. Residues: CATSRDVFRGSSYEQYF. The chain combines TRBV15 with TRBJ2-7; 7 bases fit TRBD1. V lost 0 bases, J lost 0 bases, and 8 bases stayed unmatched. The CDR3 spans 17 residues. CDR1 and CDR2 (germline): LNHNV, YYDKDF (reference sequence).

Note on this clone: A much more abundant neighbour one base away suggests this may be a read error. The gene calls are TRBV7-9 and TRBJ1-1; 8 bases line up with TRBD1. The CDR3 is made up of 15 amino acids. V dropped 5 bases and J dropped 0; count of bases not matched to a gene: 5. The germline gives CDR1 SEHNR, CDR2 FQNEAQ (reference sequence). In DNA, the CDR3 is TGTGCCAGCAGCCAAAGGACAGGGCTGAACACTGAAGCTTTCTTT. It specifies CASSQRTGLNTEAFF.

This rearrangement joins TRBV7-7 to TRBJ2-1, with D possibly matching TRBD1 (6 bases). The CDR3 contains 18 residues. Germline lookup yields CDR1 SSHAT and CDR2 FNYEAQ (reference sequence). V shed 5 bases and J shed 8 bases, with 28 bases lying between them. The CDR3 region has the DNA TGTGCCAGCAGCCCCGGTTGGTTTGAGGCAGGGGATAAGGATGAGCAGTTCTTC. As protein: CASSPGWFEAGDKDEQFF.

V and J are TRBV28 and TRBJ2-1, with D possibly TRBD2 on 6 matching bases. The CDR3 covers 15 residues. Deletions cut 2 bases from V and 9 bases from J, with 17 bases between. Germline values: CDR1 MDHEN, CDR2 SYDVKM. The CDR3 bases are TGTGCCAGCAGTTTACTGGACGGGAGTGGGAGTGAGCAGTTCTTC. This translates into CASSLLDGSGSEQFF.

This clone was found a few times. The chain has TRBV11-3 and TRBJ1-1, with D perhaps TRBD1 (6 bases). Germline V gene sequence: CDR1 SGHNT, CDR2 YENEEA. The CDR3 runs to 12 residues. Deletions cut 2 bases from V and 7 bases from J, with 8 bases between. CDR3 in amino acids: CASSLTGSEAFF. CDR3 in DNA: TGTGCCAGCAGCTTAACAGGGAGTGAAGCTTTCTTT.

This chain connects TRBV10-2 to TRBJ2-1; 13 positions agree with TRBD2. This CDR3 has 13 amino acids. CDR1 and CDR2 from the germline V gene are WSHSY and SAAADI. V lost 11 bases, J lost 7 bases, and 5 bases stayed unmatched. The CDR3 nucleotides read TGCGCCTCCGGGACTAGCGGGATAAATGAGCAGTTCTTC. This translates into CASGTSGINEQFF.

CDR3 nucleotides: TGTGCCAGCAGTTACGGCCAGGAGGGTGAAGCTTTCTTT. Protein: CASSYGQEGEAFF. The chain couples TRBV6-6 to TRBJ1-1; D gene ambiguous. Germline CDR1 reads MNHNY; CDR2 reads SVGAGI (reference sequence). The CDR3 loop spans 13 amino acids. Between the trimmed V and J ends, which lost 2 bases and 7 bases, there was a span of 11 bases.

This sequence joins TRBV2 and TRBJ2-3; D possibly uses TRBD1 or TRBD2 (5 bases each). CDR1 is SNHLY and CDR2 is FYNNEI in the germline V gene. This CDR3 region has 14 residues. With 7 bases removed from V and 2 bases from J, the gap between germline ends came to 13 bases. The CDR3 region is CASIRGRTTDTQYF. CDR3 nucleotides: TGTGCCAGCATTCGGGGACGGACCACAGATACGCAGTATTTT.

The rearrangement links TRBV5-1 to TRBJ1-2; D not resolved. The CDR3 is 14 residues long. Trimming removed 1 base at V and 7 bases at J, with 14 bases between. Germline loops: CDR1 SGHRS, CDR2 YFSETQ. The DNA for the CDR3 is TGCGCCAGCAGCTTGCAGGCCCGCAGTCGTGGCTACACCTTC. Translated, it gives CASSLQARSRGYTF.

The J gene is TRBJ2-7, the V gene TRBV28; 9 nucleotides line up with TRBD1. Germline CDR1 MDHEN, CDR2 SYDVKM. The CDR3 sequence is 14 residues long. The junction had 8 bases not matched to a gene; V was cut back by 6 bases and J by 5 bases. In DNA form, the CDR3 reads TGTGCCAGCAGGGCGGACAGGGGTCAGAACGAGCAGTACTTC. It translates to CASRADRGQNEQYF.